A single sample is the source of the 32 T cell receptor beta chains below, sequenced in a study of blood T cell repertoires in COVID-19. Data came from immunoSEQ multiplex PCR; TCRdb stores just in-frame clones and leaves some out. The sample has some 100,000 clones; roughly 92% are singletons. The sequencing input was peripheral blood. The origin of the receptors is a man aged 45 to 65 with active COVID-19.

J is TRBJ2-7 and V is TRBV7-3; possibly TRBD1 for D (7 bases). V was trimmed by 5 bases and J by 4 bases, leaving 18 bases between them. This CDR3 is 15 amino acids long. Germline values: CDR1 SGHTA, CDR2 FQGTGA. This CDR3 reads CASSLGGGKGYEQYF. Written as DNA, the CDR3 is TGTGCCAGCAGCCTAGGGGGCGGGAAGGGTTACGAGCAGTACTTC. Variable domain in full (rest from reference TRBV7-3 and TRBJ2-7): GAGVSQTPSNKVTEKGKYVELRCDPISGHTALYWYRQSLGQGPEFLIYFQGTGAADDSGLPNDRFFAVRPEGSVSTLKIQRTERGDSAVYLCASSLGGGKGYEQYFGPGTRLTVT.

V and J are TRBV28 and TRBJ1-3; D might be TRBD1 (6 bases). This CDR3 region has 14 residues. With 3 bases removed from V and 3 bases from J, the gap between germline ends came to 9 bases. Germline V gene data show CDR1 as MDHEN and CDR2 as SYDVKM. The chain's CDR3 is CASSLETGGNTIYF. The CDR3 region has the DNA TGTGCCAGCAGTTTGGAGACAGGTGGAAACACCATATATTTT.

The chain employs TRBV3-1 (or the pseudogene TRBV3-2) and TRBJ2-7; D not resolved. The V gene's germline CDR1 is LGHDT and CDR2 YNNKEL (reference sequence). Trimming removed 1 base from V and 0 bases from J, with 10 bases in between. The CDR3 extends over 15 amino acids. This CDR3 is CASSQGPPSSYEQYF. Here the CDR3 DNA reads TGTGCCAGCAGCCAAGGTCCACCCAGCTCCTACGAGCAGTACTTC.

This chain links TRBV28 with TRBJ2-7, with a weak D call TRBD1 (6 bases). There are 13 residues in the CDR3. Germline CDR1 is MDHEN and CDR2 is SYDVKM. The V end was cut by 6 bases, the J end by 5 bases, with 14 bases between. In DNA, the CDR3 is TGTGCCAGCAGAGGCACAGGGACCCACGAGCAGTACTTC. This translates into CASRGTGTHEQYF. Full variable domain (remainder filled in from reference TRBV28 and TRBJ2-7): DVKVTQSSRYLVKRTGEKVFLECVQDMDHENMFWYRQDPGLGLRLIYFSYDVKMKEKGDIPEGYSVSREKKERFSLILESASTNQTSMYLCASRGTGTHEQYFGPGTRLTVT.

J is TRBJ2-2 and V is TRBV4-1; D gene ambiguous. The CDR3 totals 14 residues. The germline CDR1 and CDR2 sequences are MGHRA and YSYEKL. V was shortened by 0 bases and J by 9 bases, with 11 bases between the two germline ends. Here the CDR3 DNA reads TGCGCCAGCAGCCAAGAACCGGTCGTCCGGGAGCTGTTTTTT. Its protein product is CASSQEPVVRELFF.

The chain recombines TRBV20-1 with TRBJ1-3; maybe TRBD1 (5 bases). Germline values: CDR1 DFQATT, CDR2 SNEGSKA (reference sequence). This CDR3 has 13 residues. Trimming cost V 3 bases and J 4 bases, with 10 bases left between them. Written as DNA, the CDR3 is TGCAGTGCTAGTCAGGGAACCGGAAACACCATATATTTT. This gives the protein CSASQGTGNTIYF.

The chain links TRBV6-1 to TRBJ2-1, with TRBD1 identical over 7 bases. This CDR3 is built from 15 residues. J was trimmed by 1 base and V by 3 bases; bases with no gene match: 3. Germline CDR1 and CDR2: MNHNS and SASEGT. CDR3 bases: TGTGCCAGCAGTGACCAGGACAGGTCCTACAATGAGCAGTTCTTC. Translated, it gives CASSDQDRSYNEQFF.

In its sample, this clone was seen once. The chain is built from TRBV10-2 and TRBJ1-4; possibly TRBD1 for D (5 bases). Germline-derived CDR1 and CDR2 are WSHSY and SAAADI. With 3 bases removed from V and 0 bases from J, the gap between germline ends came to 8 bases. The CDR3 covers 15 residues. CDR3 region: CASSDKTATNEKLFF. The CDR3 DNA is TGCGCCAGCAGTGATAAGACAGCAACTAATGAAAAACTGTTTTTT.

This clone was picked up a small number of times. V and J are TRBV4-1 and TRBJ1-5; D remains unclear. Trimming pared 0 bases from V and 11 bases from J, leaving 11 bases between. CDR3 length: 13 amino acids. The germline gives CDR1 MGHRA, CDR2 YSYEKL. The CDR3 protein is CASSQESNTAQHF. The DNA for the CDR3 is TGCGCCAGCAGCCAAGAAAGCAATACTGCCCAGCATTTT.

J is TRBJ2-1 and V is TRBV28; TRBD2 matches at 9 bases. Germline values: CDR1 MDHEN, CDR2 SYDVKM. CDR3 length: 19 residues. Trimming cost V 1 base and J 6 bases; bases outside gene matches: 16. The CDR3 sequence is CASSLFASSGRSLRNEQFF. The CDR3 nucleotides read TGTGCCAGCAGTTTATTTGCCTCCAGCGGGAGGTCTTTACGCAATGAGCAGTTCTTC.

The chain couples TRBV5-1 to TRBJ2-7, with 9 positions matching TRBD1. The CDR3 has 15 amino acids. J was trimmed by 3 bases and V by 4 bases; bases with no gene match: 8. Germline lookup yields CDR1 SGHRS and CDR2 YFSETQ. The CDR3 loop reads CASSPPGTGNYEQYF. The CDR3 nucleotides read TGCGCCAGCAGCCCCCCGGGGACAGGGAACTACGAGCAGTACTTC.

The chain is built from TRBV28 and TRBJ2-7; D remains unclear. With 4 bases removed from V and 6 bases from J, the gap between germline ends came to 13 bases. The length of the CDR3 is 13 residues. CDR1 is MDHEN, CDR2 SYDVKM, per germline. The CDR3 nucleotides are TGTGCCAGCAGTTCCCGACTTTCTGGCGAGCAGTACTTC. Translated, it gives CASSSRLSGEQYF.

CDR3 sequence reads: CASSTDHRARETQYF. The CDR3, as DNA: TGTGCCAGTAGTACGGATCACAGGGCGCGGGAGACCCAGTACTTC. V and J are TRBV19 and TRBJ2-5, with D tentatively TRBD1 (6 bases). Germline V gene data show CDR1 as LNHDA and CDR2 as SQIVND (reference sequence). Trimming left V 4 bases short and J 5 bases short, with 17 bases between. There are 15 residues in the CDR3. Filled out from reference TRBV19 and TRBJ2-5, the complete variable domain reads DGGITQSPKYLFRKEGQNVTLSCEQNLNHDAMYWYRQDPGQGLRLIYYSQIVNDFQKGDIAEGYSVSREKKESFPLTVTSAQKNPTAFYLCASSTDHRARETQYFGPGTRLLVL.

The chain links TRBV5-1 to TRBJ2-7, with TRBD2 matching 10 bases. This CDR3 is built from 15 residues. The V segment lost 4 bases and the J segment 0 bases; nucleotides outside the gene matches: 4. CDR1 SGHRS and CDR2 YFSETQ come from the germline V gene. The DNA for the CDR3 is TGCGCCAGCAGCAGGACTAGCGGTCCCTCCTACGAGCAGTACTTC. Translating it yields CASSRTSGPSYEQYF.

This clone occurred once. The chain carries TRBV25-1 and TRBJ2-3; 7 nucleotides line up with TRBD1. Germline loops: CDR1 MGHDK, CDR2 SYGVNS. Trimming removed 0 bases from V and 2 bases from J; junction bases left unmatched: 5. The CDR3 consists of 16 residues. The chain's CDR3 is CASSEYTTGYTDTQYF. For the CDR3, the DNA is TGTGCCAGCAGTGAATATACGACAGGGTACACAGATACGCAGTATTTT.

The rearrangement joins TRBV28 to TRBJ1-1; the match to TRBD1 covers 9 bases. The J segment lost 3 bases and the V segment lost 5 bases, leaving 16 bases of the junction unmatched. The CDR3 has 18 amino acids. Germline V gene sequence: CDR1 MDHEN, CDR2 SYDVKM. The CDR3 DNA is TGTGCCAGCAGTCTACCCCGACAGGGGGTCGATCTTTACACTGAAGCTTTCTTT. This encodes CASSLPRQGVDLYTEAFF.

The rearrangement uses TRBV28 and TRBJ2-3, with TRBD1 matching 7 bases. From germline, CDR1 is MDHEN and CDR2 SYDVKM. V trimming: 4 bases; J trimming: 2 bases; junction bases outside the gene matches: 9. CDR3 size: 16 residues. CDR3 DNA sequence: TGTGCCAGCAGTTCCCCAGGGGGAGCCAACACAGATACGCAGTATTTT. Amino acids: CASSSPGGANTDTQYF.

The rearrangement uses TRBV7-9 and TRBJ1-2, with D unclear. This CDR3 is built from 12 residues. Trimming stripped 5 bases from V and 4 bases from J, with 8 bases between. The germline gives CDR1 SEHNR, CDR2 FQNEAQ (reference sequence). Written as DNA, the CDR3 is TGTGCCAGCAGCCTACCCCTCTATGGCTACACCTTC. Residues: CASSLPLYGYTF.

V gene TRBV21-1 combines with J gene TRBJ1-4. TRBV21-1 represents a pseudogene. This CDR3 spans 15 amino acids. This CDR3 reads CASSRTPGGCEKLFF. The CDR3 nucleotides read TGTGCCAGTTCAAGGACTCCCGGCGGTTGTGAAAAACTGTTTTTT.

Points on this clone: Relative to the germline gene, one junction end is altered; a read error may explain this. The V gene is TRBV30, the J gene TRBJ2-7; D is possibly TRBD2 (6 bases). The CDR3 is 11 amino acids. Germline V CDR1 and CDR2: GTSNPN, SVGIG (reference sequence). Written as DNA, the CDR3 is TGTGCCTGGAGCGCGACCCGGACTACTCACTTC. Encoded protein: CAWSATRTTHF.

The chain is built from TRBV19 and TRBJ1-3; no definite D call. The CDR3 contains 15 residues. Trimming took off 3 bases at V and 1 base at J, with 10 bases between the two ends. Germline V lookup: CDR1 LNHDA, CDR2 SQIVND (reference sequence). CDR3 nucleotide sequence: TGTGCCAGTAGTATTCCCGGAGTGTCTGGAAACACCATATATTTT. Protein: CASSIPGVSGNTIYF.

The chain links TRBV27 to TRBJ2-1, with D possibly TRBD1 on 5 matching bases. V was pared by 6 bases and J by 4 bases, with 13 bases between. The germline V gene encodes CDR1 MNHEY and CDR2 SMNVEV (reference sequence). This CDR3 spans 14 amino acids. The CDR3 DNA is TGTGCCAGCAGGACAGAGTTTCAGTACAATGAGCAGTTCTTC. This translates into CASRTEFQYNEQFF.

The gene calls are TRBV10-3 and TRBJ1-3; 11 bases fit TRBD1. From germline, CDR1 is ENHRY and CDR2 SYGVKD. With V trimmed by 6 bases and J by 1 base, 5 bases remained unmatched. The CDR3 length is 16 residues. Written as DNA, the CDR3 is TGTGCCATCAGCTTTGGACAGGGGGCTTCTGGAAACACCATATATTTT. Encoded protein: CAISFGQGASGNTIYF.

The chain combines TRBV28 with TRBJ1-5, with TRBD1 matching over 9 bases. The germline gives CDR1 MDHEN, CDR2 SYDVKM. The trim removed 6 bases at V and 2 bases at J, leaving 8 bases unmatched. This CDR3 comprises 16 residues. The CDR3 spells CASSYQRTGGNQPQHF. CDR3 DNA: TGTGCCAGCAGCTACCAAAGGACAGGGGGCAATCAGCCCCAGCATTTT.

This chain joins TRBV7-2 and TRBJ2-5; 7 nucleotides align to TRBD2. This CDR3 is 15 amino acids long. The junction had 7 bases not matched to a gene; V was cut back by 5 bases and J by 1 base. Germline CDR1 and CDR2: SGHTA and FQGNSA. CDR3 residues: CASSRDYGSQETQYF. CDR3 DNA: TGTGCCAGCAGCCGGGACTACGGAAGCCAAGAGACCCAGTACTTC.

V gene TRBV28 combines with J gene TRBJ2-4; TRBD2 is a possible D gene (5 bases). V was shortened by 1 base and J by 1 base, with 14 bases between the two germline ends. CDR3 size: 17 residues. Germline V gene sequence: CDR1 MDHEN, CDR2 SYDVKM. Here the CDR3 reads CASSLFIARQAKNIQYF. CDR3 coding DNA: TGTGCCAGCAGTTTATTTATAGCGAGGCAGGCCAAAAACATTCAGTACTTC.

This chain uses TRBV19 with TRBJ1-3; the D is unclear. Per germline, CDR1 LNHDA and CDR2 SQIVND (reference sequence). V lost 3 bases, J lost 4 bases, and 19 bases lay in between. The CDR3 is 17 residues long. The CDR3 nucleotides are TGTGCCAGTAGTATCCTTGCGCCCGGCTCGGGAGGAAACACCATATATTTT. Translated: CASSILAPGSGGNTIYF.

The chain combines TRBV29-1 with TRBJ1-1; TRBD1 is a possible D gene (5 bases). The CDR3 length is 14 residues. The germline V gene encodes CDR1 SQVTM and CDR2 ANQGSEA. V was trimmed by 7 bases and J by 0 bases, leaving 15 bases between them. The chain's CDR3 is CSADLTAVNTEAFF. The DNA of the CDR3 is TGCAGCGCTGATCTGACAGCAGTGAACACTGAAGCTTTCTTT.

This chain links TRBV18 with TRBJ1-6; 7 positions agree with TRBD1. Germline lookup yields CDR1 KGHSH and CDR2 LQKENI. Losses at the gene ends were 3 bases for V and 7 bases for J; bases not matched to a gene: 12. The CDR3 covers 17 residues. CDR3: CASSPTGTAGDNSPLHF. In DNA form, the CDR3 reads TGTGCCAGCTCACCTACCGGGACAGCCGGGGACAATTCACCCCTCCACTTT.

This chain links TRBV3-1 (or the pseudogene TRBV3-2) with TRBJ1-4; D is unresolved. The V end was cut by 1 base, the J end by 8 bases, with 5 bases between. The CDR3 extends over 12 amino acids. CDR1 is LGHDT and CDR2 is YNNKEL in the germline V gene (reference sequence). The CDR3 protein is CASSQGEEKLFF. CDR3 bases: TGTGCCAGCAGCCAAGGCGAGGAAAAACTGTTTTTT.

The chain has TRBV2 and TRBJ1-5; TRBD1 agrees at 9 bases. CDR3 length equals 17 residues. Per the germline V gene, CDR1 is SNHLY and CDR2 is FYNNEI. Trimming took 7 bases from V and 9 from J; bases not matched to a gene: 19. The CDR3 here is CASTEGQGVRGVRPQHF. The CDR3 DNA reads TGTGCCAGCACTGAGGGACAGGGAGTTAGGGGCGTTAGGCCCCAGCATTTT.

This chain links TRBV13 with TRBJ2-7, with D perhaps TRBD2 (8 bases). The V and J ends lost 0 bases and 5 bases respectively, with 20 bases between them. In germline, CDR1 is PRHDT, CDR2 FYEKMQ (reference sequence). The CDR3 runs 17 residues. The DNA for the CDR3 is TGTGCCAGCAGCTTAGGTCCGGGGACAGCAGCGGGGGACGAGCAGTACTTC. Translation gives CASSLGPGTAAGDEQYF.